This T cell receptor (beta chain) stems from a study of post-analysis software for immune sequencing data (dated by TCRdb to the mid-2010s). Concerning the study at large: The recorded disease courses included relapsing-remitting, secondary progressive and progressive-relapsing multiple sclerosis, and some patients had no subtype annotation. The patient repertoires were set against approximately 10 previously published healthy control repertoires from donors whose ages ranged from roughly 6 to 27 years. A subset of samples was prepared in parallel using single-end sample barcoding, then pooled and co-amplified after Illumina adapter ligation. The investigation overall reported the following: Compared with controls, multiple sclerosis patients had significantly lower normalized Chao1 diversity, a finding suggesting substantial peripheral T-cell clonal expansion. Significantly higher frequencies in patients than in controls were found for several TRBV segments, including TRBV5-6, TRBV5-1 and TRBV20-1. Direct clustering with F measure showed strong co-clustering of samples prepared in the same batch, prompting a batch-effect correction. The multiple sclerosis patient group was slightly younger than the control group.

Library preparation used PCR. Sequencing was performed on an Illumina HiSeq 2500. Unique molecular identifiers were incorporated into TCR beta cDNA libraries to reduce PCR and sequencing biases. Some 500,000 cDNA molecules were obtained per 1 to 10 million input T cells, so each molecule approximated one T cell. Patient libraries were prepared and sequenced with the same protocol used for the earlier healthy control dataset. Within a given batch, samples were prepared together, multiplexed and sequenced on the same HiSeq lane. The study's processing was this. Raw barcoded reads were processed with MIGEC, discarding single-read molecular identifier groups before consensus assembly and CDR3 extraction. Clonotype tables were post-analysed with VDJtools, and diversity was normalized by down-sampling all datasets to the smallest sample size. Repertoire overlap clustering matched CDR3 amino acid but not nucleotide sequences to correct batch-related cross-sample contamination. TCRdb reprocessing: public reads trimmed at Q25 with fastp, clones called with MiXCR, in-frame beta chains kept. Each CDR3 protein gets just one entry, which takes the most common genes and DNA from the rows behind it. These V and J calls originate from TCRdb's pipeline instead of the authors' own analysis. The sample table lists 180,000 or so distinct CDR3 sequences, approximately 29% of them with a count of one. The top ten constitute 3% to 3.5% of the sample.

To demonstrate the VDJtools post-analysis software, TCR beta repertoires were profiled from the peripheral blood of 10 to 15 young patients with multiple sclerosis. The patients with multiple sclerosis were children and adolescents between roughly 6 and 17 years of age. The CDR3 holds 16 amino acids from the cysteine to the phenylalanine. The entry retains the CDR3 DNA only, 48 bases that are in frame from base 1. The trim is 4 bases for V and 0 bases for J, with a gap of 16 bases between the germline ends. CDR1 and CDR2, looked up from the germline V gene, are SQVTM and ANQGSEA. About this clonotype itself: It lacks a known antigen. The sample holds no much larger clone one base away, and base qualities are not on file.

The receptor was isolated from a girl under 18 with multiple sclerosis. The sample consisted of blood. The V and J genes are TRBV29-1 and TRBJ1-3; the D gene is perhaps TRBD1, on 6 matching bases. CDR3 region: CSVVGSQGASGNTIYF. The DNA sequence follows: TGCAGCGTTGTTGGATCACAGGGAGCCTCTGGAAACACCATATATTTT.